This T cell receptor (beta chain) was identified in a study of neoadjuvant nivolumab and ipilimumab in lung cancer. Whole-study findings and limits: TCR sequencing covered a small number of samples.

Clones were read by immunoSEQ multiplex PCR, and TCRdb kept only the in-frame ones, dropping some. In the table there are fewer than 35,000 clones, about nine tenths of which are singletons. The ends were cut back, 0 bases at V and 2 bases at J, with 6 bases in the middle. The CDR3 contains 13 residues. Germline V CDR1 and CDR2: SGHRS, YFSETQ. This clone was recorded a few times. The antigen is undetermined. This clonotype was obtained from an adult with non-small cell lung cancer. This chain joins TRBV5-1 and TRBJ2-7; D call uncertain. The source was peripheral blood, collected after neoadjuvant nivolumab, alone or with ipilimumab, at or shortly before surgery. CDR3 sequence (DNA): TGCGCCAGCAGCTTGGAGGTAACCTACGAGCAGTACTTC. It codes for CASSLEVTYEQYF.